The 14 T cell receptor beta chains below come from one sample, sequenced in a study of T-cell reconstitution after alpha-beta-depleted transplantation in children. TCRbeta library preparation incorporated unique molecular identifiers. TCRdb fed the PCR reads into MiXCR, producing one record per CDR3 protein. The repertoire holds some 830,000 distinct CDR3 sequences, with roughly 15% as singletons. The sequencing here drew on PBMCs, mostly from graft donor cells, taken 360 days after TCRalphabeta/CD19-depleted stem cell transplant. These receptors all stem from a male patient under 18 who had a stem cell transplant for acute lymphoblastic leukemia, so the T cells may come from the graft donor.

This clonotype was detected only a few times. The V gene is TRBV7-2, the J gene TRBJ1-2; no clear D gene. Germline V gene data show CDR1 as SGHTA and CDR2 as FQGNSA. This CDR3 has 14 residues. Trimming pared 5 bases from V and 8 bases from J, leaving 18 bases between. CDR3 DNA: TGTGCCAGCAGCCCCCAGATGGGGTTTAGGGGCTACACCTTC. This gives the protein CASSPQMGFRGYTF.

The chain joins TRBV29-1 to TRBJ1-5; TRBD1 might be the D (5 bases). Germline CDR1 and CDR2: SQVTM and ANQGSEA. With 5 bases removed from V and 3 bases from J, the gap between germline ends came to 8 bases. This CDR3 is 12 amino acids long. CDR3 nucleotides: TGCAGCGTTTCGGGGGTCAATCAGCCCCAGCATTTT. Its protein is CSVSGVNQPQHF.

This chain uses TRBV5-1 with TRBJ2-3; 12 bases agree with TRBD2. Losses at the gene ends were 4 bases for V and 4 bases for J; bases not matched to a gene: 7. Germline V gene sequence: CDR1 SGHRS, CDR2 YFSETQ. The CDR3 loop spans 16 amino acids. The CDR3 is CASSRGLAGTSDTQYF. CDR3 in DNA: TGCGCCAGCAGCCGAGGACTAGCGGGGACCTCAGATACGCAGTATTTT.

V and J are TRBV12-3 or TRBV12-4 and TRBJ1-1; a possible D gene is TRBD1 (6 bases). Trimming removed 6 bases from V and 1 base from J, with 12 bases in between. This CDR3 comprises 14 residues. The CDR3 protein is CASSHGTPNTEAFF. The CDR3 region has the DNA TGTGCCAGCAGCCACGGGACACCGAACACTGAAGCTTTCTTT.

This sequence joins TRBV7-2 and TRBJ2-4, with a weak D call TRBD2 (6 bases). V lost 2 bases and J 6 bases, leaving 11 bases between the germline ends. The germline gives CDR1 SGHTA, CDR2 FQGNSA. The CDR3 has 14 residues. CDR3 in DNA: TGTGCCAGCAGCTTAAGGCTAGCGAGAAACATTCAGTACTTC. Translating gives CASSLRLARNIQYF.

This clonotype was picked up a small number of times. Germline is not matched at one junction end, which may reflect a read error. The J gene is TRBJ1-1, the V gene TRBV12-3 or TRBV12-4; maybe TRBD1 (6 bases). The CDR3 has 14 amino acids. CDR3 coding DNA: TGTGCCAGCAGTTCTCCACTACCCCGGGACACCTGCTCCTTT. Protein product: CASSSPLPRDTCSF.

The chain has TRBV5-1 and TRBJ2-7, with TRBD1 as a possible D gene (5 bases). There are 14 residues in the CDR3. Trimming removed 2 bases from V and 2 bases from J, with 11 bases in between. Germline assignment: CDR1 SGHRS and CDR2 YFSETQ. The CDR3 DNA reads TGCGCCAGCAGCTTCGACAGTACCCCCTACGAGCAGTACTTC. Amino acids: CASSFDSTPYEQYF.

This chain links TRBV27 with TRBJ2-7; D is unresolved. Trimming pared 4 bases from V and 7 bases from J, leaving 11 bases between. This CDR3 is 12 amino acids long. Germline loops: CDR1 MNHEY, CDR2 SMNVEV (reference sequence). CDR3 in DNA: TGTGCCAGCAGTTCCCTAACCAGGGAGCAGTACTTC. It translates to CASSSLTREQYF.

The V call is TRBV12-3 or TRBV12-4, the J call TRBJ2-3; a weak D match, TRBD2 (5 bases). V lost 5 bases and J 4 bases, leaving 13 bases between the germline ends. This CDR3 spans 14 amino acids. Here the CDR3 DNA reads TGTGCCAGCAGTGAGGCAGCCGGGGCAGATACGCAGTATTTT. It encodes CASSEAAGADTQYF.

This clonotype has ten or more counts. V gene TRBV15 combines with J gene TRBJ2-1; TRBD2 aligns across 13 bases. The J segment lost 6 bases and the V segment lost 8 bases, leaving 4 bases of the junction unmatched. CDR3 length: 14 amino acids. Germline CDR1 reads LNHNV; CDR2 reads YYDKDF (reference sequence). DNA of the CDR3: TGTGCCACCCTGACTAGCGGGGGGATCAATGAGCAGTTCTTC. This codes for CATLTSGGINEQFF.

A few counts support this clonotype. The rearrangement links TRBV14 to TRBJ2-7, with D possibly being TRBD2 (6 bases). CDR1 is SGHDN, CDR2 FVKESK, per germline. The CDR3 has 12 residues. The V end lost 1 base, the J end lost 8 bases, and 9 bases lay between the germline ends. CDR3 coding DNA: TGTGCCAGCAGCCAAGTAGCGGTCCAGCAGTACTTC. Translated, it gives CASSQVAVQQYF.

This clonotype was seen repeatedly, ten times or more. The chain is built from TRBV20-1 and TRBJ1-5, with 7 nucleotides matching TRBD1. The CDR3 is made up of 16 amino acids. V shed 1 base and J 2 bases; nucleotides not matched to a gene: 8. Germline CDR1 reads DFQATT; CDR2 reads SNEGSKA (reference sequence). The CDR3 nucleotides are TGCAGTGCTAGAGGGGAGGGGGCGAGCGGCAATCAGCCCCAGCATTTT. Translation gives CSARGEGASGNQPQHF.

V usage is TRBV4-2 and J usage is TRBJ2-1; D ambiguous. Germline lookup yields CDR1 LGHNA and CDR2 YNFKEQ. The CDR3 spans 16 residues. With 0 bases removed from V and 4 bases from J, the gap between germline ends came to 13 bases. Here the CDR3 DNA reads TGTGCCAGCAGCCAAGATTTGAGTCGAGGATACAATGAGCAGTTCTTC. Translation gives CASSQDLSRGYNEQFF.

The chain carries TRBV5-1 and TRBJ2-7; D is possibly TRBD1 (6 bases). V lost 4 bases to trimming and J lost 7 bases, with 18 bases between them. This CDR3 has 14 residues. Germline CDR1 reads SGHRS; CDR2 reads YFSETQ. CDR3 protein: CASSPQQGVREQYF. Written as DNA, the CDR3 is TGCGCCAGCAGCCCCCAACAGGGAGTGAGGGAGCAGTACTTC.